One sample yielded the 26 T cell receptor beta chains listed below, sequenced in a study of blood T cell repertoires in COVID-19. Produced via immunoSEQ multiplex PCR; TCRdb's table is partial and in-frame only. The sample yields about 370,000 clones, just under 90% seen once. The specimen sequenced was PBMCs or T cells enriched from blood (not recorded which). All receptors derive from a woman aged 25-40 years who had recovered from COVID-19.

This clone was counted only a few times. This chain joins TRBV4-1 and TRBJ2-1; D might be TRBD2 (6 bases). The CDR3 length is 15 residues. Trimming took off 1 base at V and 0 bases at J, with 7 bases between the two ends. CDR1 MGHRA and CDR2 YSYEKL come from the germline V gene. This chain's CDR3 is CASSQATSSYNEQFF. DNA of the CDR3: TGCGCCAGCAGCCAAGCGACTAGCTCCTACAATGAGCAGTTCTTC.

The chain employs TRBV30 and TRBJ1-1; D is possibly TRBD1 (5 bases). Germline V CDR1 and CDR2: GTSNPN, SVGIG (reference sequence). CDR3 length equals 12 residues. The ends were cut back, 0 bases at V and 12 bases at J, with 14 bases in the middle. The CDR3 region has the DNA TGTGCCTGGAGTGTCCCAGGGTTTAGATCTTTCTTT. Translating it yields CAWSVPGFRSFF. Using reference TRBV30 and TRBJ1-1 for the parts outside the CDR3, the full variable domain is SQTIHQWPATLVQPVGSPLSLECTVEGTSNPNLYWYRQAAGRGLQLLFYSVGIGQISSEVPQNLSASRPQDRQFILSSKKLLLSDSGFYLCAWSVPGFRSFFGQGTRLTVV.

This clone was found a few times. The genes are TRBV19 and TRBJ2-7; TRBD1 might be the D (6 bases). The germline V and J ends were trimmed by 1 base and 7 bases, with 17 bases remaining between them. The CDR3 runs 15 residues. Germline V gives CDR1 LNHDA, CDR2 SQIVND (reference sequence). The CDR3 loop reads CASSIGGPGDAEQYF. CDR3 bases: TGTGCCAGTAGTATAGGGGGTCCAGGGGACGCTGAGCAGTACTTC.

The rearrangement uses TRBV2 and TRBJ2-7; 8 bases fit TRBD2. The V segment lost 6 bases and the J segment 7 bases; nucleotides outside the gene matches: 17. Germline-derived CDR1 and CDR2 are SNHLY and FYNNEI. This CDR3 has 16 amino acids. DNA for the CDR3: TGTGCCAGCAGGAACGTAGCGGGGATATCGCCCCTAGAGCAGTACTTC. Translation gives CASRNVAGISPLEQYF.

The CDR3, as DNA: TGTGCCAGTAGTATTTTACTGGTAATGGGAGTGGAGACCCAGTACTTC. Its protein is CASSILLVMGVETQYF. This sequence joins TRBV19 and TRBJ2-5, with TRBD2 as a possible D gene (5 bases). This CDR3 has 16 amino acids. V was cut by 3 bases and J by 5 bases, with 19 bases left in between. Germline values: CDR1 LNHDA, CDR2 SQIVND (reference sequence).

The rearrangement joins TRBV12-5 to TRBJ2-1; 10 bases are shared with TRBD1. This CDR3 is built from 15 residues. Germline CDR1 is LGHNT and CDR2 is FRNRAP. Trimming removed 5 bases from V and 5 bases from J; junction bases left unmatched: 6. DNA for the CDR3: TGTGCTAGTGGTGCACCCGGGACAGGGGACAATGAGCAGTTCTTC. This translates into CASGAPGTGDNEQFF.

J is TRBJ2-1 and V is TRBV7-6, with TRBD1 matching 7 bases. This CDR3 is built from 15 residues. Looked up from germline, CDR1 is SGHVS and CDR2 is FNYEAQ. V lost 5 bases to trimming and J lost 5 bases; unmatched junction nucleotides: 9. CDR3 sequence: CASSPRPGQNNEQFF. The CDR3 DNA follows: TGTGCCAGCAGCCCAAGACCGGGACAGAACAATGAGCAGTTCTTC.

The chain is built from TRBV18 and TRBJ1-2; perhaps TRBD1 as D (6 bases). V was shortened by 3 bases and J by 7 bases, with 18 bases between the two germline ends. Germline V lookup: CDR1 KGHSH, CDR2 LQKENI. The CDR3 has 15 amino acids. CDR3 amino acids: CASSPERGTGFGYTF. The CDR3 DNA follows: TGTGCCAGCTCACCCGAAAGAGGAACAGGGTTTGGCTACACCTTC.

This clone was found once. V gene TRBV7-2 combines with J gene TRBJ1-1; D remains unclear. V was pared by 1 base and J by 3 bases, with 12 bases between. CDR3 length equals 15 residues. CDR1 is SGHTA and CDR2 is FQGNSA in the germline V gene. CDR3 region: CASSLVSLRDTEAFF. CDR3 in DNA: TGTGCCAGCAGCTTAGTAAGTCTCCGGGACACTGAAGCTTTCTTT.

This clone was seen a handful of times. This chain uses TRBV7-9 with TRBJ2-7, with D perhaps matching TRBD2 (6 bases). The CDR3 is 14 residues long. Trimming removed 3 bases at V and 6 bases at J, with 15 bases between. CDR1 and CDR2 from the germline V gene are SEHNR and FQNEAQ (reference sequence). The CDR3 DNA reads as TGTGCCAGCAGCTTTCGACGGGAAGCGGGCGAGCAGTACTTC. The encoded protein is CASSFRREAGEQYF.

Only one count was recorded for this clone. The V call is TRBV28, the J call TRBJ2-5; TRBD1 might be the D (7 bases). Germline loops: CDR1 MDHEN, CDR2 SYDVKM. V lost 2 bases and J lost 5, with 21 bases in between. CDR3 length: 17 amino acids. CDR3 in amino acids: CASSLRGWRGQDETQYF. The CDR3 DNA reads as TGTGCCAGCAGTTTAAGGGGGTGGAGGGGGCAGGATGAGACCCAGTACTTC.

With regard to this clone: This same CDR3 is encoded by further DNA sequences in the sample. This chain joins TRBV24-1 and TRBJ2-6, with a tentative D call TRBD1 (6 bases). Germline CDR1 KGHDR, CDR2 SFDVKD. This CDR3 contains 15 residues. V shed 7 bases and J shed 2 bases, with 11 bases lying between them. The CDR3 reads CATSANRAGANVLTF. The DNA for the CDR3 is TGTGCCACCAGCGCTAACAGGGCTGGGGCCAACGTCCTGACTTTC.

The chain employs TRBV10-2 and TRBJ2-2; TRBD2 matches 11 bases. Per germline, CDR1 WSHSY and CDR2 SAAADI. The CDR3 length is 14 residues. Losses at the gene ends were 6 bases for V and 5 bases for J; bases not matched to a gene: 2. CDR3 nucleotides: TGCGCCAGCAGACTAGCGGGGGAAACCGGGGAGCTGTTTTTT. It encodes CASRLAGETGELFF.

V usage is TRBV2 and J usage is TRBJ1-3, with no clear D. The CDR3 totals 14 residues. Germline V CDR1 and CDR2: SNHLY, FYNNEI. Trimming left V 7 bases short and J 6 bases short, with 16 bases between. The CDR3 DNA follows: TGTGCCAGCAATCCGGGTGATTTAGTAAACACCATATATTTT. Translation: CASNPGDLVNTIYF. The full variable domain, completed using reference TRBV2 and TRBJ1-3, is EPEVTQTPSHQVTQMGQEVILRCVPISNHLYFYWYRQILGQKVEFLVSFYNNEISEKSEIFDDQFSVERPDGSNFTLKIRSTKLEDSAMYFCASNPGDLVNTIYFGEGSWLTVV.

The chain combines TRBV15 with TRBJ1-3; possibly TRBD1 for D (5 bases). Germline values: CDR1 LNHNV, CDR2 YYDKDF (reference sequence). V lost 0 bases to trimming and J lost 4 bases, with 16 bases between them. There are 17 residues in the CDR3. CDR3 in amino acids: CATSRDRGKGRGNTIYF. In DNA, the CDR3 is TGTGCCACCAGCAGAGATCGCGGGAAGGGGCGAGGAAACACCATATATTTT.

This chain's CDR3 is CASSGGVQGAGQETQYF. The CDR3 bases are TGTGCCAGCAGCGGCGGTGTGCAGGGGGCCGGGCAAGAGACCCAGTACTTC. The V call is TRBV9, the J call TRBJ2-5, with 8 bases aligning to TRBD1. J lost 2 bases, V lost 3 bases, and 12 bases had no gene match. CDR1 is SGDLS and CDR2 is YYNGEE in the germline V gene. This CDR3 is built from 17 residues.

This clone was found once. The chain has TRBV5-1 and TRBJ2-7, with TRBD2 matching 10 bases. The germline V gene has CDR1 SGHRS and CDR2 YFSETQ. With V trimmed by 1 base and J by 4 bases, 2 bases remained unmatched. CDR3 length: 14 amino acids. CDR3 sequence: CASSLFSGGYEQYF. The CDR3 bases are TGCGCCAGCAGCTTGTTTAGCGGGGGGTACGAGCAGTACTTC.

V is TRBV27 and J is TRBJ2-2; a possible D gene is TRBD2 (5 bases). The germline gives CDR1 MNHEY, CDR2 SMNVEV (reference sequence). V lost 3 bases and J 4 bases, leaving 12 bases between the germline ends. The CDR3 loop spans 15 amino acids. CDR3 DNA sequence: TGTGCCAGCAGTTTTTTCCCGGGAAGCACCGGGGAGCTGTTTTTT. Protein: CASSFFPGSTGELFF.

The V gene is TRBV5-1, the J gene TRBJ1-3; D may be TRBD1 (5 bases). Germline CDR1 reads SGHRS; CDR2 reads YFSETQ. V was clipped by 5 bases and J by 0 bases, with 9 bases between them. The CDR3 loop spans 14 amino acids. The CDR3 region is CASSDSVSGNTIYF. The CDR3 DNA reads as TGCGCCAGCAGTGACAGCGTCTCTGGAAACACCATATATTTT.

Remarks on this clone: Other DNA sequences in the same sample also yield this CDR3. This chain links TRBV7-2 with TRBJ1-2; 8 bases agree with TRBD1. V trimming: 5 bases; J trimming: 5 bases; junction bases outside the gene matches: 7. The germline V gene has CDR1 SGHTA and CDR2 FQGNSA. The length of the CDR3 is 14 residues. CDR3 sequence: CASSPDRGGYGYTF. The CDR3 nucleotides read TGTGCCAGCAGCCCTGACAGGGGTGGATATGGCTACACCTTC.

The chain links TRBV6-4 to TRBJ1-1; no definite D call. Germline loops: CDR1 MRHNA, CDR2 SNTAGT. The length of the CDR3 is 12 residues. V was cut by 8 bases and J by 3 bases, with 10 bases left in between. CDR3 in amino acids: CASGEWDTEAFF. Here the CDR3 DNA reads TGTGCCAGCGGAGAATGGGACACTGAAGCTTTCTTT.

The chain uses TRBV11-2 and TRBJ2-7, with 12 bases fitting TRBD2. V was clipped by 6 bases and J by 2 bases; unmatched bases: 5. The CDR3 spans 15 residues. Germline V gives CDR1 SGHAT, CDR2 FQNNGV. This chain's CDR3 is CASRPLAGGPYEQYF. CDR3 in DNA: TGTGCCAGCAGGCCTCTAGCGGGAGGGCCCTACGAGCAGTACTTC.

The chain uses TRBV7-9 and TRBJ2-7; 11 nucleotides line up with TRBD2. V shed 0 bases and J 0 bases; nucleotides not matched to a gene: 7. The CDR3 totals 18 residues. From germline, CDR1 is SEHNR and CDR2 FQNEAQ (reference sequence). The DNA for the CDR3 is TGTGCCAGCAGCTTAGCAATCCCCCTAGCGGGAGGCTCCTACGAGCAGTACTTC. This codes for CASSLAIPLAGGSYEQYF.

This chain joins TRBV9 and TRBJ1-1, with D perhaps matching TRBD1 (6 bases). With 3 bases removed from V and 5 bases from J, the gap between germline ends came to 14 bases. This CDR3 is built from 14 residues. Looked up from germline, CDR1 is SGDLS and CDR2 is YYNGEE. The CDR3 region has the DNA TGTGCCAGCAGCGCCCAGGGGTCGGGAACTGAAGCTTTCTTT. Translated: CASSAQGSGTEAFF. Full variable domain (remainder filled in from reference TRBV9 and TRBJ1-1): DSGVTQTPKHLITATGQRVTLRCSPRSGDLSVYWYQQSLDQGLQFLIQYYNGEERAKGNILERFSAQQFPDLHSELNLSSLELGDSALYFCASSAQGSGTEAFFGQGTRLTVV.

The gene calls are TRBV6-5 and TRBJ1-2, with D unresolved. Trimming took off 10 bases at V and 2 bases at J, with 11 bases between the two ends. Germline CDR1 is MNHEY and CDR2 is SVGAGI. The CDR3 length is 12 residues. The CDR3 DNA is TGTGCCACCACGCGCGGGAACTATGGCTACACCTTC. This codes for CATTRGNYGYTF.

This chain joins TRBV30 and TRBJ1-6; tentative D call: TRBD1 (6 bases). Germline V gene sequence: CDR1 GTSNPN, CDR2 SVGIG (reference sequence). V lost 0 bases to trimming and J lost 7 bases, with 22 bases between them. The CDR3 extends over 18 amino acids. The CDR3 protein is CAWSVWAGDMMYNSPLHF. CDR3 in DNA: TGTGCCTGGAGTGTCTGGGCAGGGGATATGATGTACAATTCACCCCTCCACTTT.